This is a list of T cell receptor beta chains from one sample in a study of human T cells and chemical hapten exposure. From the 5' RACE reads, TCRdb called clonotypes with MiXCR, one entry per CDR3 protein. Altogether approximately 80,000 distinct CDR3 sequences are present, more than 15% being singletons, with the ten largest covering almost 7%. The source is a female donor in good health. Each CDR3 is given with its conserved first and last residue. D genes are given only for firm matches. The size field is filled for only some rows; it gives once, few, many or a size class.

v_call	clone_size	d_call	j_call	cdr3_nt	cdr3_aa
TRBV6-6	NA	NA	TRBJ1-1	TGTGCCAGCAGTTCCGGACAGTCGAACACTGAAGCTTTCTTT	CASSSGQSNTEAFF
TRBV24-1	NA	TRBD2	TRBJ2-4	TGTGCCACCGACCAGCGGGAGGGTCGATTCGGGATTCAGTACTTC	CATDQREGRFGIQYF
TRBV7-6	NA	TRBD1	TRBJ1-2	TGTGCCAGCAGCCCGATCCCAGGGGGCGATGGCTACACCTTC	CASSPIPGGDGYTF
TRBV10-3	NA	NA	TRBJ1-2	TGTGCCATCAGCACAAGTCAGGGGAACTATGGCTACACCTTC	CAISTSQGNYGYTF
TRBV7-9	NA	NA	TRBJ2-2	TGTGCCAGCAGCTTAGGGGGGCGACAGAACACCGGGGAGCTGTTTTTT	CASSLGGRQNTGELFF
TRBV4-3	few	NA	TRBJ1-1	TGCGCCAGCAGCCGGACTACAGGGAGGACTGAAGCTTTCTTT	CASSRTTGRTEAFF
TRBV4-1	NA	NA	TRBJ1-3	TGCGCCAGCAGCCCATTCGGGGCAAACTCTGGAAACACCATATATTTT	CASSPFGANSGNTIYF
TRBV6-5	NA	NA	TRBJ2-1	TGTGCCAGCAGTCCTGGTCTCCCAGGCAGCAATGAGCAGTTCTTC	CASSPGLPGSNEQFF
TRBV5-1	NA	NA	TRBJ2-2	TGCGCCAGCAGCTTGGATGTCGGGGAGCTGTTTTTT	CASSLDVGELFF
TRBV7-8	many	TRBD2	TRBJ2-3	TGTGCCAGCAGCTTAGCGCCAGGACTAGCGGGGGGACGGGATACGCAGTATTTT	CASSLAPGLAGGRDTQYF
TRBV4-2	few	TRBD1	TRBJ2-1	TGTGCCAGCAGCCGCGATTACAGGGGCGATGAGCAGTTCTTC	CASSRDYRGDEQFF
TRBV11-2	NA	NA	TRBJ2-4	TGTGCCAGCAGCTTAGGGGGCGTGGGAAACATTCAGTACTTC	CASSLGGVGNIQYF
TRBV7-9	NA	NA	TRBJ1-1	TGTGCCAGCAGCCTCCCGCGGGAGGCCACTGAAGCTTTCTTT	CASSLPREATEAFF
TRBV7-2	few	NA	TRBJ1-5	TGTGCCAGCAGCAGCGACAGAGGGGCTCAGCCCCAGCATTTT	CASSSDRGAQPQHF
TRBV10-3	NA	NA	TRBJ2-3	TGTGCCATCAGTGACCGACACACGGACGCAGATACGCAGTATTTT	CAISDRHTDADTQYF
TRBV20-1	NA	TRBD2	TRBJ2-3	TGCAGTGCTAGAGACCAGACTAGCGGGAGGGCCTTGTTTGGAGATACGCAGTATTTT	CSARDQTSGRALFGDTQYF
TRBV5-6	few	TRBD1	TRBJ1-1	TGTGCCAGCAGCTTGGAGCAGGGGGGCCCTGAAGCTTTCTTT	CASSLEQGGPEAFF
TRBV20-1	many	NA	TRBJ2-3	TGCAGTGCCCACCCGAGGACGAACAGCACAGATACGCAGTATTTT	CSAHPRTNSTDTQYF
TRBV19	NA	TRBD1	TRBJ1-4	TGTGCCAGTAGTCCCAGGGGGGCTAATGAAAAACTGTTTTTT	CASSPRGANEKLFF
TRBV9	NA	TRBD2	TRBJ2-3	TGTGCCAGCAGCGAAGCGGGAGTTGGAAATACGCAGTATTTT	CASSEAGVGNTQYF
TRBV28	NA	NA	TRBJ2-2	TGTGCCAGCTCGATTTCGTCCGGGGAGCTGTTTTTT	CASSISSGELFF
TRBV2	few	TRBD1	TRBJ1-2	TGTGCCAGCAGTGAACAGGGGGCGGCTGGCTACACCTTC	CASSEQGAAGYTF
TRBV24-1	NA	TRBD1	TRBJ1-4	TGTGCCACCAGGCTCCGGGACAGGGTGGCCGGTGAAAAACTGTTTTTT	CATRLRDRVAGEKLFF
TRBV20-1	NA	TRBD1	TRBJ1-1	TGCAGCGGGACAGGGGGTCTGCCTGAAGCTTTCTTT	CSGTGGLPEAFF